This entry is about one T cell receptor (beta chain). To make TCR beta libraries, researchers used iRepertoire HTBI primers and Arm-PCR of CDR3 regions. TCRdb processed the multiplex PCR reads anew with MiXCR; each CDR3 protein has one entry. Of 360,000 or so distinct CDR3 sequences in the sample, roughly 23% were seen once. The data were taken from a study of regulatory T cells in long-lasting Graves disease. The sample's time point: persistent/refractory GD, antithyroid drugs over 5 years with positive TRAb. The authors made the TCR library using RNA they extracted from PBMCs. Sequencing used peripheral blood mononuclear cells (PBMCs), obtained when the disease was refractory, from a patient treated with antithyroid drugs. This receptor was obtained from a woman between 35 and 50 years old with Graves disease.

CDR3 DNA: TGTGCCAGCAGTCAAAATGCGGGTAATGAGCAGTTCTTC. The encoded protein is CASSQNAGNEQFF. This chain links TRBV2 with TRBJ2-1; the D gene is possibly TRBD2 (5 bases). V was pared by 5 bases and J by 7 bases, with 12 bases between. Germline V gene sequence: CDR1 SNHLY, CDR2 FYNNEI. The CDR3 is 13 amino acids.